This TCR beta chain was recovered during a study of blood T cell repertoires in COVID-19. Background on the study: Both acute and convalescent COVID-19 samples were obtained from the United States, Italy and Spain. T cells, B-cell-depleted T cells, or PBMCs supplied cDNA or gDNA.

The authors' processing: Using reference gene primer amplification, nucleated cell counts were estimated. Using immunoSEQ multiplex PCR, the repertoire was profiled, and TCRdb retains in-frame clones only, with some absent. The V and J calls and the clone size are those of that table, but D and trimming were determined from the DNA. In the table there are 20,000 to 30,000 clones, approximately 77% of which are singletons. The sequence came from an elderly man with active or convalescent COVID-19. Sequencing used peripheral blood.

This CDR3 is CASSQPGRTDYNSPLHF. CDR3 sequence (DNA): TGCGCCAGCAGCCAACCGGGACGGACAGACTATAATTCACCCCTCCACTTT. The chain links TRBV4-1 to TRBJ1-6, with a weak D call TRBD1 (6 bases). V gave up 2 bases and J gave up 3 bases, with 14 bases separating them. The CDR3 loop spans 17 amino acids. Per the germline V gene, CDR1 is MGHRA and CDR2 is YSYEKL.